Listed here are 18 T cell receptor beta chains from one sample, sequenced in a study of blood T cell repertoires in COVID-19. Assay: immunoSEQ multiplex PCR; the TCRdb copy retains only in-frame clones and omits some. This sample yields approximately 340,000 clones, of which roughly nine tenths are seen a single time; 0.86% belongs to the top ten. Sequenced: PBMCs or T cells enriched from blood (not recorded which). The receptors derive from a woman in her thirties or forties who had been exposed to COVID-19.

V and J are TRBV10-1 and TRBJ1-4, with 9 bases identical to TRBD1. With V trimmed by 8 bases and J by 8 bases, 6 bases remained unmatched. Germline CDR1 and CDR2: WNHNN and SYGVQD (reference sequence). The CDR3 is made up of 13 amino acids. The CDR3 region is CASLGTGREKLFF. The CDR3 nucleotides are TGCGCCAGCTTAGGGACAGGGCGGGAAAAACTGTTTTTT.

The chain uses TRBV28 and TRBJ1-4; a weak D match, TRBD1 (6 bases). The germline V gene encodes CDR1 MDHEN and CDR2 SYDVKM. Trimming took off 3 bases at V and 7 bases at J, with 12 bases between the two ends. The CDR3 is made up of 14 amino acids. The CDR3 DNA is TGTGCCAGCAGTTTCGAGGGGGGGGTTGAAAAACTGTTTTTT. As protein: CASSFEGGVEKLFF. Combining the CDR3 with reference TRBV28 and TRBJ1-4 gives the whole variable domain DVKVTQSSRYLVKRTGEKVFLECVQDMDHENMFWYRQDPGLGLRLIYFSYDVKMKEKGDIPEGYSVSREKKERFSLILESASTNQTSMYLCASSFEGGVEKLFFGSGTQLSVL.

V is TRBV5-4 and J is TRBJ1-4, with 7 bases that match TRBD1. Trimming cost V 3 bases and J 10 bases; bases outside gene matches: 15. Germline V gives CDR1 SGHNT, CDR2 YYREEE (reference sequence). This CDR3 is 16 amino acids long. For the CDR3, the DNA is TGTGCCAGCAGCTCCACCAACGACAGGGATTACGGAAAACTGTTTTTT. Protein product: CASSSTNDRDYGKLFF.

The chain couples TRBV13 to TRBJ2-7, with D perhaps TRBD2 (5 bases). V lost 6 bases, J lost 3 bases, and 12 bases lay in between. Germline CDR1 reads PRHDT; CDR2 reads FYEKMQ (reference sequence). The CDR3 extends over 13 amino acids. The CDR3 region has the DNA TGTGCCAGCAGACGCGAGGGCAGCTACGAGCAGTACTTC. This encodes CASRREGSYEQYF.

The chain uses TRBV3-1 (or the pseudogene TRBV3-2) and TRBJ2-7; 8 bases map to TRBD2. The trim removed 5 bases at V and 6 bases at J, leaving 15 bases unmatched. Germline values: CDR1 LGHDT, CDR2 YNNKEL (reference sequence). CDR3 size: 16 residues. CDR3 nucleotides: TGTGCCAGCAGCATGGGGGCGGGGGGCCCCCAGCCCGAGCAGTACTTC. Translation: CASSMGAGGPQPEQYF.

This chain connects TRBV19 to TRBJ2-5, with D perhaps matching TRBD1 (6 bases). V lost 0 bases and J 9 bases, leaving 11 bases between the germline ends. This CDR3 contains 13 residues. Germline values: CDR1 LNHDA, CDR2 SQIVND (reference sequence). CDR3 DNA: TGTGCCAGTAGTATAGACCGACAGGCTGCCCAGTACTTC. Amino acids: CASSIDRQAAQYF.

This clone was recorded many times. The CDR3 nucleotides read TGTGCCAGCAGCTCACTGGCCGGGGGGACTAGCACAGATACGCAGTATTTT. Translated: CASSSLAGGTSTDTQYF. The V call is TRBV7-6, the J call TRBJ2-3; TRBD2 agrees at 7 bases. The germline V gene encodes CDR1 SGHVS and CDR2 FNYEAQ. The CDR3 sequence is 17 residues long. Trimming at V came to 4 bases and at J to 0 bases, leaving 10 bases not matched to a gene.

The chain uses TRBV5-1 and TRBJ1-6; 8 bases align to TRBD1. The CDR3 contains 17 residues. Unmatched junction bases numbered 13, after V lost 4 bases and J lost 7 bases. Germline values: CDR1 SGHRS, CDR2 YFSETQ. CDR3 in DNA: TGCGCCAGCAGCACAAGACAGGGGCCGAAGGGGAATTCACCCCTCCACTTT. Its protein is CASSTRQGPKGNSPLHF.

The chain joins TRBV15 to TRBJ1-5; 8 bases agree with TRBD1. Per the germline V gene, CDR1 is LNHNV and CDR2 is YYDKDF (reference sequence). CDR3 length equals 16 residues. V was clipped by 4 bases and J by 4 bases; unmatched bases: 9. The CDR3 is CATSTEGQGGNQPQHF. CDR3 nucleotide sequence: TGTGCCACCAGCACAGAAGGACAGGGAGGTAATCAGCCCCAGCATTTT.

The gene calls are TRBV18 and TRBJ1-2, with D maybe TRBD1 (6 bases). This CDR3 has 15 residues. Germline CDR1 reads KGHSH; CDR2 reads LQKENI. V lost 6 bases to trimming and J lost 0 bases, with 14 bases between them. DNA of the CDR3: TGTGCCAGCTCGATAACAGGGCTCCCTAACTATGGCTACACCTTC. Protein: CASSITGLPNYGYTF.

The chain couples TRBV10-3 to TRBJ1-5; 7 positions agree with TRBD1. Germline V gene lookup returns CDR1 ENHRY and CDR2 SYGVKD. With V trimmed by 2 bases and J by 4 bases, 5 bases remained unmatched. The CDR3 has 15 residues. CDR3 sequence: CAISEGTAGNQPQHF. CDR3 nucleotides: TGTGCCATCAGTGAGGGGACAGCCGGGAATCAGCCCCAGCATTTT.

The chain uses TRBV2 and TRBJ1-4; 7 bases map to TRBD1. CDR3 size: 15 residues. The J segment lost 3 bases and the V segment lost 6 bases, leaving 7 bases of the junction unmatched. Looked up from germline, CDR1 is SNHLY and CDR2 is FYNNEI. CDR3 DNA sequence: TGTGCCAGCAGCAAACGACAGGGACCTAATGAAAAACTGTTTTTT. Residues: CASSKRQGPNEKLFF.

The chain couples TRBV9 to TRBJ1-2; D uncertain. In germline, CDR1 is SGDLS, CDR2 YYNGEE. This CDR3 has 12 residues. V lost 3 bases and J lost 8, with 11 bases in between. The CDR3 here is CASSATSGGYTF. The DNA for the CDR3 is TGTGCCAGCAGCGCCACCTCGGGGGGCTACACCTTC.

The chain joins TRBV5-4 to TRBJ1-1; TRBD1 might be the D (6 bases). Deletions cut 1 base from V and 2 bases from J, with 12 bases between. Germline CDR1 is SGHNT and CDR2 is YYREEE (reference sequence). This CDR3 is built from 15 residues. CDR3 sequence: CASSLPGRGNTEAFF. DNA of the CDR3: TGTGCCAGCAGCTTGCCGGGCAGGGGTAACACTGAAGCTTTCTTT. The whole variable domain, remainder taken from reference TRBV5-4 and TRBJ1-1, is ETGVTQSPTHLIKTRGQQVTLRCSSQSGHNTVSWYQQALGQGPQFIFQYYREEENGRGNFPPRFSGLQFPNYSSELNVNALELDDSALYLCASSLPGRGNTEAFFGQGTRLTVV.

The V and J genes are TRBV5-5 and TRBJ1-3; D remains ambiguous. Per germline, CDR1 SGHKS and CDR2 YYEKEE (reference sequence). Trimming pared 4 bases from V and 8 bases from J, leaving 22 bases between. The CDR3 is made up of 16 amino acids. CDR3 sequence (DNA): TGTGCCAGCAGCCCCCCCTCGGTTAAACTTAGAGACACCATATATTTT. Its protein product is CASSPPSVKLRDTIYF.

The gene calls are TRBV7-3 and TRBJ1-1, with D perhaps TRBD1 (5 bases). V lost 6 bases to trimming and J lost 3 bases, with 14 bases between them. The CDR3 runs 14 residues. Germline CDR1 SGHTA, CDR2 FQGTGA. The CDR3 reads CASSFSLGDTEAFF. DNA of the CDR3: TGTGCCAGCAGTTTTTCCCTAGGGGACACTGAAGCTTTCTTT.

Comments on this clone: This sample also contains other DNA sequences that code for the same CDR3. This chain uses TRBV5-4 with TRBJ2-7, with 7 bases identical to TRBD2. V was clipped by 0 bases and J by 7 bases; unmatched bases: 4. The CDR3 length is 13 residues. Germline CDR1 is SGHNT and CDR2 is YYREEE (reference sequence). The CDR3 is CASSLGLAGEQYF. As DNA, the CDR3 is TGTGCCAGCAGCTTGGGACTAGCCGGAGAGCAGTACTTC.

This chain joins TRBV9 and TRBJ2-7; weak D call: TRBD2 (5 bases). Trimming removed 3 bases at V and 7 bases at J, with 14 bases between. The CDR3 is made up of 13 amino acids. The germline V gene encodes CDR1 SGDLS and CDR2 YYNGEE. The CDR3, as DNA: TGTGCCAGCAGCGCGGACCCCTCGGGGGAGCAGTACTTC. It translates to CASSADPSGEQYF.